This TCR beta chain was identified during a study of cytomegalovirus exposure and HLA in healthy donors. Details on this clone: Its antigen is unknown.

Overall study results and limits: Presence/absence results assume similar sequencing depth per donor, which may not hold. The investigators catalogued some 150 TCR beta chains as cytomegalovirus-associated. What a later analysis reportedly showed was that an Asian-associated ancestry cluster had fewer N-insertions than the 666-donor mean.

Primers: 60 Vbeta forward and 13 Jbeta reverse. Sequencing was performed with immunoSEQ multiplex PCR; in TCRdb, only in-frame clones are kept and a portion is missing. This table holds about 190,000 clones, about 80% found once. CDR3 length: 12 residues. Per germline, CDR1 SNHLY and CDR2 FYNNEI. Trimming removed 6 bases at V and 5 bases at J, with 10 bases between. The source of this sequence is a woman in her late teens or twenties in good health and CMV-seropositive. Sequenced: PBMCs. The chain combines TRBV2 with TRBJ1-2; no definite D call. In DNA, the CDR3 is TGTGCCAGCAGCGGCAGGCCTTATGGCTACACCTTC. Amino acid sequence: CASSGRPYGYTF. Full variable domain (outside the CDR3, taken from reference TRBV2 and TRBJ1-2): EPEVTQTPSHQVTQMGQEVILRCVPISNHLYFYWYRQILGQKVEFLVSFYNNEISEKSEIFDDQFSVERPDGSNFTLKIRSTKLEDSAMYFCASSGRPYGYTFGSGTRLTVV.